These 13 T cell receptor beta chains came from one sample sequenced in a study of T cells after yellow fever vaccination. TCRdb re-analysed the 5' RACE reads in MiXCR, keeping a single row per CDR3 protein. The profile covers about 130,000 distinct CDR3 sequences, with 7.4% appearing a single time and around 2.5% taken by the ten largest. The source was CD4+ T cells sorted from PBMCs, collected 10 days after the first yellow fever vaccination. The receptors come from a man aged 18 to 30 who received the YFV17D yellow fever vaccine.

In its sample, this clonotype was seen many times. This chain connects TRBV4-1 to TRBJ1-3, with D perhaps matching TRBD1 (6 bases). Between the trimmed V and J ends, which lost 0 bases and 4 bases, there was a span of 19 bases. This CDR3 region has 18 residues. Per the germline V gene, CDR1 is MGHRA and CDR2 is YSYEKL. CDR3 coding DNA: TGCGCCAGCAGCCAAGATGGGGGGGCGGGGCGATACGGAAACACCATATATTTT. Residues: CASSQDGGAGRYGNTIYF.

This clonotype was seen only a few times. The chain employs TRBV15 and TRBJ1-5; no reliable D call. V lost 1 base and J 5 bases, leaving 9 bases between the germline ends. The CDR3 loop spans 14 amino acids. Germline-derived CDR1 and CDR2 are LNHNV and YYDKDF (reference sequence). CDR3 nucleotides: TGTGCCACCAGCAGAGGCACCATTTATCAGCCCCAGCATTTT. Translating it yields CATSRGTIYQPQHF.

The chain links TRBV19 to TRBJ2-7; D call uncertain. The V end lost 3 bases, the J end lost 7 bases, and 13 bases lay between the germline ends. This CDR3 comprises 13 residues. Looked up from germline, CDR1 is LNHDA and CDR2 is SQIVND (reference sequence). The CDR3 here is CASSMARFQEQYF. CDR3 coding DNA: TGTGCCAGTAGTATGGCGCGATTTCAAGAGCAGTACTTC.

This clonotype was seen at least ten times. The chain has TRBV3-1 and TRBJ2-2, with D perhaps TRBD1 or TRBD2 (5 bases each). The germline gives CDR1 LGHDT, CDR2 YNNKEL (reference sequence). This CDR3 comprises 13 residues. V was clipped by 3 bases and J by 6 bases, with 8 bases between them. CDR3 loop: CASSQMGAGELFF. CDR3 DNA sequence: TGTGCCAGCAGCCAGATGGGGGCCGGGGAGCTGTTTTTT.

In its sample, this clonotype was seen many times. This rearrangement joins TRBV5-1 to TRBJ1-2, with TRBD1 matching over 7 bases. Germline lookup yields CDR1 SGHRS and CDR2 YFSETQ. The ends lost 3 bases at V and 8 bases at J; junction bases unmatched: 22. The CDR3 extends over 18 amino acids. In DNA form, the CDR3 reads TGCGCCAGCAGCTCACCACGACAAGGTCGACAGGGCTTGCTAGGCTACACCTTC. Translated, it gives CASSSPRQGRQGLLGYTF.

This clonotype was seen at least ten times. V is TRBV5-6 and J is TRBJ2-3, with D unresolved. The CDR3 totals 13 residues. Germline V gene lookup returns CDR1 SGHDT and CDR2 YYEEEE. The ends were cut back, 7 bases at V and 0 bases at J, with 9 bases in the middle. CDR3 sequence reads: CASGQLSTDTQYF. Written as DNA, the CDR3 is TGTGCCAGCGGCCAACTGAGCACAGATACGCAGTATTTT. Complete variable domain (other parts from reference TRBV5-6 and TRBJ2-3): DAGVTQSPTHLIKTRGQQVTLRCSPKSGHDTVSWYQQALGQGPQFIFQYYEEEERQRGNFPDRFSGHQFPNYSSELNVNALLLGDSALYLCASGQLSTDTQYFGPGTRLTVL.

Ten or more counts support this clonotype. This chain uses TRBV28 with TRBJ2-7; D gene unclear. CDR1 is MDHEN, CDR2 SYDVKM, per germline. The ends were cut back, 4 bases at V and 4 bases at J, with 11 bases in the middle. The CDR3 loop spans 13 amino acids. The CDR3 sequence is CASSSGSPYEQYV. The CDR3 DNA reads TGTGCCAGCAGTTCCGGATCACCTTACGAGCAGTACGTC.

The sample holds many counts of this clonotype. The CDR3, as DNA: TGTGCCAGCAGCGCCGGACTAGCGGGGCACACAGATACGCAGTATTTT. This sequence encodes CASSAGLAGHTDTQYF. The V gene is TRBV7-9, the J gene TRBJ2-3, with TRBD2 identical over 12 bases. The length of the CDR3 is 16 residues. The J segment lost 2 bases and the V segment lost 5 bases, leaving 5 bases of the junction unmatched. Germline CDR1 is SEHNR and CDR2 is FQNEAQ (reference sequence).

Ten or more counts support this clonotype. The chain is built from TRBV12-3 or TRBV12-4 and TRBJ1-1; 7 bases are a match to TRBD1. V lost 3 bases to trimming and J lost 4 bases; unmatched junction nucleotides: 2. This CDR3 contains 13 residues. CDR3 sequence reads: CASSFDRATEAFF. CDR3 in DNA: TGTGCCAGCAGTTTCGACAGGGCCACTGAAGCTTTCTTT.

This clonotype was detected ten times or more. The CDR3 sequence is CASSVDYTGELFF. The CDR3 DNA reads as TGTGCCAGCAGCGTTGATTACACCGGGGAGCTGTTTTTT. The V call is TRBV2, the J call TRBJ2-2, with D unresolved. The CDR3 totals 13 residues. Germline CDR1 is SNHLY and CDR2 is FYNNEI. V gave up 6 bases and J gave up 3 bases, with 8 bases separating them.

This clonotype was seen ten or more times. This chain joins TRBV12-3 or TRBV12-4 and TRBJ1-1; no clear D gene. CDR3 length: 12 residues. V was trimmed by 10 bases and J by 1 base, leaving 10 bases between them. CDR3 protein: CAIKPANTEAFF. The CDR3 DNA follows: TGTGCCATCAAGCCGGCGAACACTGAAGCTTTCTTT.

The table lists this clonotype with many counts. The chain couples TRBV7-8 to TRBJ1-4; 10 nucleotides match TRBD1. The germline V gene encodes CDR1 SGHVS and CDR2 FQNEAQ. This CDR3 comprises 15 residues. The J segment lost 3 bases and the V segment lost 5 bases, leaving 3 bases of the junction unmatched. CDR3 amino acids: CASSRQGAANEKLFF. Here the CDR3 DNA reads TGTGCCAGCAGCCGACAGGGGGCGGCTAATGAAAAACTGTTTTTT.

This clonotype was detected many times. This chain connects TRBV10-3 to TRBJ2-7; a weak D match, TRBD1 (6 bases). The V and J ends lost 4 bases and 0 bases respectively, with 10 bases between them. This CDR3 contains 14 residues. The V gene's germline CDR1 is ENHRY and CDR2 SYGVKD. The chain's CDR3 is CAISVGGSSYEQYF. The CDR3 DNA follows: TGTGCCATCAGTGTAGGGGGTAGCTCCTACGAGCAGTACTTC.